A selection of T cell receptor beta chains follows, all from one sample in a study of blood T cells in healthy people across ages. TCRdb re-called the 5' RACE reads with MiXCR, one entry per CDR3 protein. The sample carries some 1,800,000 distinct CDR3 sequences, around 40% recorded once. Sequencing used blood. The receptors come from a human donor in good health. Both conserved end residues are part of each CDR3. The D gene is left open where the match is weak. Some rows have no size entry. The others give once, few or many, or a class for an expanded clone.

j_call clone_size v_call d_call cdr3_nt cdr3_aa
TRBJ1-1 NA TRBV6-6 TRBD1 TGTGCCAGCAGTTCTGAACAGGGGCTGACGATGAACACTGAAGCTTTCTTT CASSSEQGLTMNTEAFF
TRBJ2-6 few TRBV15 NA TGTGCCACCAGCCAAAGGGGACTTGGGGCCAACGTCCTGACTTTC CATSQRGLGANVLTF
TRBJ1-2 NA TRBV11-2 NA TGTGCCAGCAGCTTAGATGGGCGGCTGAACTATGGCTACACCTTC CASSLDGRLNYGYTF
TRBJ2-5 NA TRBV5-5 NA TGTGCCAGCACCCCAGGGGTATACCTCAATGAGCAGTACTTC CASTPGVYLNEQYF
TRBJ2-2 NA TRBV5-1 NA TGCGCCAGCAGCTTGGTTGGGGGGCGTACCGGGGAGCTGTTTTTT CASSLVGGRTGELFF
TRBJ2-1 few TRBV6-6 NA TGTGCCAGCAGTTACGTGGGACGCCACAATGAGCAGTTCTTC CASSYVGRHNEQFF
TRBJ1-2 few TRBV7-2 NA TGTGCCAGCAGCCCCTCCCACGCGCTGTATGGCTACACCTTC CASSPSHALYGYTF
TRBJ1-1 NA TRBV6-2/TRBV6-3 NA TGTGCCAGCGCCCAGGGTGGGTTTGAAGCTTTCTTT CASAQGGFEAFF
TRBJ2-1 few TRBV6-6 TRBD2 TGTGCCAGCAGTTCCATTAGCGGGGGCCCTTACAATGAGCAGTTCTTC CASSSISGGPYNEQFF
TRBJ2-5 NA TRBV10-3 NA TGTGCCATCAGTGAGTCGGGTAGAGAAGAGACCCAGTACTTC CAISESGREETQYF
TRBJ2-3 NA TRBV4-3 NA TGCGCCAGCAGCCAAGAATTTGGGGACACAGATACGCAGTATTTT CASSQEFGDTDTQYF
TRBJ2-1 few TRBV7-9 TRBD1 TGTGCCAGCAGCTACGTAACCGGGACAGGGAAACACAATGAGCAGTTCTTC CASSYVTGTGKHNEQFF
TRBJ2-5 NA TRBV7-2 NA TGTGCCAGCAGCTTAGTCACACAGGGCCAAGAGACCCAGTACTTC CASSLVTQGQETQYF
TRBJ2-3 few TRBV20-1 NA TGCAGTGCTAGCCGACTAGGCACAGATACGCAGTATTTT CSASRLGTDTQYF
TRBJ2-5 NA TRBV3-1 TRBD2 TGTGCCAGCAGCCGGGGACTAGCGGGAGCGTTAGGAGAGACCCAGTACTTC CASSRGLAGALGETQYF
TRBJ2-7 many TRBV5-8 NA TGTGCCAGCAGCCGGTTCCACGAGCAGTACTTC CASSRFHEQYF
TRBJ2-3 NA TRBV7-2 NA TGTGCCAGCAGTCTTAGGTCCTCTGGCACAGATACGCAGTATTTT CASSLRSSGTDTQYF
TRBJ2-6 NA TRBV11-2 NA TGTGCCAGCAGCGGAACACACAGGGCTGGGGCCAACGTCCTGACTTTC CASSGTHRAGANVLTF
TRBJ1-1 NA TRBV7-8 NA TGTGCCAGCAGCGTTATGAGGCGGACAACCTCCGGGAACACTGAAGCTTTCTTT CASSVMRRTTSGNTEAFF
TRBJ1-1 NA TRBV3-1 NA TGTGCCAGCAGCCGGGCAGGTGAAGTCACTGAAGCTTTCTTT CASSRAGEVTEAFF
TRBJ1-4 NA TRBV6-5 NA TGTGCCAGCAACAGGGTCGGTGAAAAACTGTTTTTT CASNRVGEKLFF
TRBJ2-7 once TRBV20-1 NA TGCAGTGCTAGAGGGTATAGCGCGAACGAGCAGTACTTC CSARGYSANEQYF
TRBJ2-1 few TRBV10-3 NA TGTGCCATCAGTGAGGGAGGGGATGAGCAGTTCTTC CAISEGGDEQFF
TRBJ1-1 once TRBV11-2 TRBD1 TGTGCCAGCAGCCCCCACAGGGGCCGTCACCGCATAGAAGCTTTCTTT CASSPHRGRHRIEAFF
TRBJ2-1 NA TRBV20-1 TRBD2 TGCAGTGCTTTTAGCGGGGGGGGCTTCAATAGGGAGCAGTTCTTC CSAFSGGGFNREQFF
TRBJ2-5 NA TRBV5-1 NA TGCGCCAGCGTTGGGCAGTTGACGGAACAAGAGACCCAGTACTTC CASVGQLTEQETQYF
TRBJ1-2 NA TRBV4-3 NA TGCGCCAGCAGCCAATCCCTCGGGACCGTCGTCGGCTACACCTTC CASSQSLGTVVGYTF
TRBJ2-3 NA TRBV20-1 TRBD2 TGCAGTGCTAGAGATAGCGGGGGTGATACGCAGTATTTT CSARDSGGDTQYF